This is a list of T cell receptor beta chains from one sample in a study of blood T cell repertoires in COVID-19. Data came from immunoSEQ multiplex PCR; TCRdb stores just in-frame clones and leaves some out. The table has about 120,000 clones, around 87% seen once. Sequencing input: peripheral blood. The origin of the receptors is an older woman with COVID-19, enrolled during active disease. CDR3s leave out the opening cysteine and the closing phenylalanine or tryptophan. Each record gives: V gene, D gene, CDR3 protein. D genes are given only for firm matches.

>TRBV7-9|TRBD1
ASSRTTGQGEKLF
>TRBV7-2|TRBD2
ASSLNPGGLVVYEQF
>TRBV4-3|TRBD1
ASSQDLGRGIGEKLF
>TRBV6-5|.
ASSYTGGGDEQY
>TRBV7-3|.
ASSLEISYNEQF
>TRBV7-5|.
ARSLRGGAGKRLTYEQY
>TRBV7-2|TRBD1
ASSLTGTGGRTEAF
>TRBV6-5|.
ASSQGSDDSPLH
>TRBV6-6|TRBD1
ASSYGQGASETQY
>TRBV4-2|TRBD1
ASSPSGDSSGNTIY
>TRBV12-3/TRBV12-4|.
ASSTTVNTEAF
>TRBV11-2|.
ASSLVGTGYSGANVLT
>TRBV6-5|.
ASSYTSYNEQF
>TRBV6-6|.
ASSSWANNQPQH
>TRBV5-4|TRBD1
ASSLGPRTGTNSPLH
>TRBV5-1|.
ASSGGTETGELF
>TRBV6-1|.
ASSERGWDTEAF
>TRBV9|TRBD1
ASSPTGSYGYT
>TRBV4-3|.
ASSQDHSSGANVLT
>TRBV4-2|TRBD1
ASRPGTGGATTEPQH
>TRBV30|TRBD1
AWSADRGLRAF
>TRBV27|.
ASSLQGMDEQY
>TRBV6-4|TRBD1
ASSPRGTEGGNTYGYT
>TRBV5-8|.
ASSSVDSLNQPQH
>TRBV3-1/TRBV3-2|TRBD2
ASRGLAGDSSSYNEQF
>TRBV27|TRBD2
ASSYGLGQETQY
>TRBV19|.
ASSTRVAFGELF
>TRBV19|.
ASSWTSTNYGYT
>TRBV27|TRBD2
ASSPSGGAHTGELF
>TRBV18|.
ASSPQGGLGAEAF
>TRBV5-4|.
ASSLVTTSSTDTQY
>TRBV27|.
ASSLQGPNQPQH
>TRBV6-4|.
ASSPRGTGELF
>TRBV12-3/TRBV12-4|.
ASSPTRDMKF
>TRBV5-4|TRBD1
ASSFADRGRREKLF
>TRBV4-1|.
ASSQVASSFRAGDTYNEQF
>TRBV9|.
ASSVIGVNSPLH
>TRBV5-6|.
ASSLEGVWMNTEAF
>TRBV11-3|TRBD2
ASSPRTSGGDNEQF